This T cell receptor (beta chain) was recovered during a study of PD-L1 blockade in urothelial cancer. The data were produced by immunoSEQ multiplex PCR, yet TCRdb's version contains in-frame clones alone and is incomplete. Altogether tens of thousands of clones are present, approximately 83% being singletons, with the ten largest covering roughly 17%. Samples were collected from each patient before treatment and during treatment. Each patient gave between 1 and 8 of them in total. The V end lost 3 bases, the J end lost 1 base, and 12 bases lay between the germline ends. Germline assignment: CDR1 MDHEN and CDR2 SYDVKM. There are 16 residues in the CDR3. About this clone: Its antigen is unknown.

Study-wide results and caveats: Durable benefit accompanied greater 3-week expansion of tumor-associated blood clones.

The source is a man aged 55 to 70 with urothelial cancer. Sample: PBMCs, taken around atezolizumab (anti-PD-L1) treatment. The chain carries TRBV28 and TRBJ2-2; D possibly corresponds to TRBD2 (6 bases). CDR3 DNA sequence: TGTGCCAGCAGTTTTGCGCCTAGCGTGAACACCGGGGAGCTGTTTTTT. It is translated as CASSFAPSVNTGELFF.